This TCR beta chain was identified in a study of T cell changes during pregnancy in multiple sclerosis. The data were produced by immunoSEQ multiplex PCR, yet TCRdb's version contains in-frame clones alone and is incomplete. The sample has some 79,000 clones, over 80% seen once. Sequences were derived from CD4+ T cells from peripheral blood mononuclear cells, sampled in the second trimester of pregnancy. The sequence was collected from a female donor with multiple sclerosis, enrolled in a pregnancy study.

CDR3 coding DNA: TGTGCCTGGATTAGGGAACCAGGGACAGCCTATGGCTACACCTTC. Its translation: CAWIREPGTAYGYTF. The chain is built from TRBV30 and TRBJ1-2; 7 bases are a match to TRBD1. Germline loops: CDR1 GTSNPN, CDR2 SVGIG (reference sequence). CDR3 size: 15 residues. V dropped 4 bases and J dropped 4; count of bases not matched to a gene: 12.